The 3 T cell receptor beta chains listed next were all sequenced from one sample in a study of neurological immune-mediated disorders. One entry per CDR3 protein, called by TCRdb with MiXCR from the 5' RACE reads. This sample has roughly 30,000 distinct CDR3 sequences, with about an eighth found just once. Sample: PBMCs. The receptors were gathered from a woman aged 55-70 years in good health.

In this sample, this clonotype turned up many times. The chain uses TRBV7-2 and TRBJ2-3; D possibly corresponds to TRBD1 (5 bases). Germline values: CDR1 SGHTA, CDR2 FQGNSA. V lost 1 base to trimming and J lost 10 bases, with 12 bases between them. The CDR3 sequence is 13 residues long. The CDR3 nucleotides are TGTGCCAGCAGCTTAGACGGTAGGGGTGCGCAGTATTTT. Translation gives CASSLDGRGAQYF.

In its sample, this clonotype ranks as medium-sized. Here the CDR3 reads CSADSGRATSETQYF. The CDR3 coding sequence is TGCAGTGCCGATAGCGGGAGGGCGACGTCAGAGACCCAGTACTTC. V usage is TRBV20-1 and J usage is TRBJ2-5; TRBD2 aligns across 11 bases. The V segment lost 6 bases and the J segment 4 bases; nucleotides outside the gene matches: 10. This CDR3 spans 15 amino acids. Looked up from germline, CDR1 is DFQATT and CDR2 is SNEGSKA (reference sequence).

This clonotype was picked up many times. This chain links TRBV7-9 with TRBJ1-5; TRBD1 aligns across 9 bases. This CDR3 is built from 15 residues. V was clipped by 5 bases and J by 6 bases; unmatched bases: 8. The germline V gene has CDR1 SEHNR and CDR2 FQNEAQ (reference sequence). The CDR3: CASSRTGERSQPQHF. The CDR3 DNA reads TGTGCCAGCAGCCGGACAGGGGAACGGAGTCAGCCCCAGCATTTT.